This T cell receptor (beta chain) was recorded in a study of T cells in women clearing cervical HPV infection. Using immunoSEQ multiplex PCR, the repertoire was profiled, and TCRdb retains in-frame clones only, with some absent. This repertoire comprises some 23,000 clones; its ten largest clones make up 24%. As concerns this clone: The CDR3 extends 3 residues past the end of the read, so its final part is completed from the germline J gene.

Trimming left V 3 bases short and J 4 bases short, with 12 bases between. This CDR3 is 14 amino acids long. The V gene's germline CDR1 is LNHDA and CDR2 SQIVND (reference sequence). This TCR derives from a woman between 18 and 75 years old with a cervical HPV16 infection that either progressed to CIN3+ or cleared (not recorded which). The gene calls are TRBV19 and TRBJ2-5; D is uncertain. Sequencing was carried out using blood buffy coat. CDR3 bases read: TGTGCCAGTAGTATTTCTAGGTGGCGAGAGACC. Residues: CASSISRWRET. The entire CDR3 sequence reads CASSISRWRETQYF.